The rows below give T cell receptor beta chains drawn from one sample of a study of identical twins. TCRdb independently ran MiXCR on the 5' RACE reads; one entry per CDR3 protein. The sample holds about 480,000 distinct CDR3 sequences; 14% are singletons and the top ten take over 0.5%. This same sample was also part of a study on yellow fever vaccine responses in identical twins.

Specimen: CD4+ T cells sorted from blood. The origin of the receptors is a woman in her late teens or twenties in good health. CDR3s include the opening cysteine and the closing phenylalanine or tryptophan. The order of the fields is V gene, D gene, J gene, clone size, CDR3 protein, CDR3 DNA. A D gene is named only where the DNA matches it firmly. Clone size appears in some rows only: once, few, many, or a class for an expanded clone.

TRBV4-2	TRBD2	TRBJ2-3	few	CASSLSGTSGTDTQYF	TGTGCCAGCAGCCTCTCCGGGACTAGCGGTACAGATACGCAGTATTTT
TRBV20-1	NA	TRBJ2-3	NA	CSAEAVEAQYF	TGCAGTGCCGAAGCGGTGGAGGCGCAGTATTTT
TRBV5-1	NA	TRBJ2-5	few	CASSWEQETQYF	TGCGCCAGCAGCTGGGAGCAAGAGACCCAGTACTTC
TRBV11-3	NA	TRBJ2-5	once	CASSAQLQETQYF	TGTGCCAGCAGCGCCCAACTCCAAGAGACCCAGTACTTC
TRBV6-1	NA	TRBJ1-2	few	CASSDITTAVNYGYTF	TGTGCCAGCAGTGATATAACGACAGCAGTCAACTATGGCTACACCTTC
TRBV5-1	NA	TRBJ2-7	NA	CASSQSSRLEQYF	TGCGCCAGCAGCCAATCATCTAGGCTCGAGCAGTACTTC
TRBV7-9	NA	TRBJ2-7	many	CASSPQAGPYEQYF	TGTGCCAGCAGCCCACAGGCAGGGCCCTACGAGCAGTACTTC
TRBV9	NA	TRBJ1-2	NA	CASSVGGRSNYGYTF	TGTGCCAGCAGCGTAGGCGGCAGAAGTAACTATGGCTACACCTTC
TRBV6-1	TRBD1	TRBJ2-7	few	CASTITPGQMYEQYF	TGTGCCAGCACCATTACCCCGGGACAGATGTACGAGCAGTACTTC
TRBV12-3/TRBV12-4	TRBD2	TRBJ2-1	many	CASTETSAYNEQFF	TGTGCCAGCACGGAGACTAGCGCTTACAATGAGCAGTTCTTC
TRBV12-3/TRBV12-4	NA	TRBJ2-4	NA	CASTFGQFKNIQYF	TGTGCCAGCACCTTTGGGCAGTTCAAAAACATTCAGTACTTC
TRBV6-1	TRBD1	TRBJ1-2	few	CASRGDSYAHGYTF	TGTGCCAGCAGAGGGGACAGCTATGCTCATGGCTACACCTTC
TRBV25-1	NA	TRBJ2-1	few	CASSEARVGTYNEQFF	TGTGCCAGCAGTGAAGCGAGGGTCGGGACCTACAATGAGCAGTTCTTC
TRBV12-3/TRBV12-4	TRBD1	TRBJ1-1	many	CASSTGTGGTEAFF	TGTGCCAGCAGTACCGGGACAGGGGGGACTGAAGCTTTCTTT
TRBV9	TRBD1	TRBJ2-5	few	CASSPKGAPETQYF	TGTGCCAGCAGCCCAAAGGGGGCCCCGGAGACCCAGTACTTC
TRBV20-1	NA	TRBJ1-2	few	CSAPTGAYGYTF	TGCAGTGCACCGACAGGAGCCTATGGCTACACCTTC
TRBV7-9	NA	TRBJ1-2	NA	CASSLSSFLGYTF	TGTGCCAGCAGCTTATCCAGCTTCCTTGGCTACACCTTC
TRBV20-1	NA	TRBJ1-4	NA	CSAWADGGSEKLFF	TGCAGTGCCTGGGCTGACGGAGGGAGTGAAAAACTGTTTTTT
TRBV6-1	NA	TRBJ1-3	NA	CASRTGGAGNTIYF	TGTGCCAGCAGGACGGGCGGTGCTGGAAACACCATATATTTT
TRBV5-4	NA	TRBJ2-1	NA	CASSLVGDGEQFF	TGTGCCAGCAGCTTGGTAGGGGACGGTGAGCAGTTCTTC
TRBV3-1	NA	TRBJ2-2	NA	CASSQSQTNTGELFF	TGTGCCAGCAGCCAAAGCCAGACGAACACCGGGGAGCTGTTTTTT
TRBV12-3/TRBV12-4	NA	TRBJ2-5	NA	CASRGDTQETQYF	TGTGCCAGCAGGGGGGACACACAAGAGACCCAGTACTTC
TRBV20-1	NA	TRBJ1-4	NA	CSARPRGGTNEKLFF	TGCAGTGCTCGGCCCCGGGGTGGAACTAATGAAAAACTGTTTTTT
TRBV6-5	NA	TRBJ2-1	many	CASSSTTRNNEQFF	TGTGCCAGCAGTTCCACGACTCGTAACAATGAGCAGTTCTTC
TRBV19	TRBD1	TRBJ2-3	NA	CASSQTGGTGADTQYF	TGTGCCAGTAGCCAGACCGGCGGAACAGGGGCAGATACGCAGTATTTT
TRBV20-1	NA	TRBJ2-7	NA	CSATHRAAPLGEQYF	TGCAGTGCTACCCACAGGGCGGCCCCTTTGGGCGAGCAGTACTTC
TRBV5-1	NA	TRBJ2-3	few	CASSEPGQITDTQYF	TGCGCCAGCAGCGAGCCGGGACAAATCACAGATACGCAGTATTTT
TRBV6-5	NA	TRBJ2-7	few	CASSYGPPPYEQYF	TGTGCCAGCAGTTACGGGCCCCCCCCCTACGAGCAGTACTTC
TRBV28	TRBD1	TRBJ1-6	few	CASSLPTGAGSPLHF	TGTGCCAGCAGTTTACCGACAGGGGCTGGATCACCCCTCCACTTT
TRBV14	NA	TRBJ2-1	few	CASSQDRGLGEQFF	TGTGCCAGCAGCCAAGATCGAGGGTTGGGTGAGCAGTTCTTC
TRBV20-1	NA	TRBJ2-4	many	CSARAQGNIQYF	TGCAGTGCTAGGGCTCAGGGAAACATTCAGTACTTC
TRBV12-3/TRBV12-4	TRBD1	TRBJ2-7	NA	CASSPGTAYEQHF	TGTGCCAGCAGTCCCGGGACAGCCTACGAGCAGCACTTC
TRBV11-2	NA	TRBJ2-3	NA	CASSSGLPDTQYF	TGTGCCAGCAGCTCGGGACTCCCCGATACGCAGTATTTT
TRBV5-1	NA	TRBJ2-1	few	CASSESRGRNEQFF	TGCGCCAGCAGCGAATCTCGGGGTAGGAATGAGCAGTTCTTC
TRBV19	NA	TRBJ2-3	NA	CASTPEGRVGTQYF	TGTGCCAGTACCCCCGAGGGCAGGGTTGGTACGCAGTATTTT
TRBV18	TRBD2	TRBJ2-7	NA	CASSVTGTSDYEQYF	TGTGCCAGCTCAGTTACCGGGACTAGCGACTACGAGCAGTACTTC
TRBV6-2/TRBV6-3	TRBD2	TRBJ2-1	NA	CASSYRGLAGPNEQFF	TGTGCCAGCAGTTATCGGGGACTAGCGGGGCCTAATGAGCAGTTCTTC
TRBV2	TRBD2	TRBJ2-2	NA	CASSPGLAGGRTGELFF	TGTGCCAGCAGTCCCGGACTAGCGGGGGGTCGGACCGGGGAGCTGTTTTTT
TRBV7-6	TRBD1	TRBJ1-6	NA	CASSPFTGDRSNSPLHF	TGTGCCAGCAGCCCATTCACCGGGGACAGAAGTAATTCACCCCTCCACTTT
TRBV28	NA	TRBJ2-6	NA	CATSPGGSGANVLTF	TGTGCCACCTCGCCCGGCGGCTCTGGGGCCAACGTCCTGACTTTC
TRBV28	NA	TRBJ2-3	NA	CASSVRPGWTDTQYF	TGTGCCAGCAGTGTTCGGCCGGGCTGGACAGATACGCAGTATTTT
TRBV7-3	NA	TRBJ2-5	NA	CASSFFGRQYF	TGTGCCAGCAGCTTCTTTGGCAGGCAGTACTTC